The 17 T cell receptor beta chains below come from one sample, sequenced in a study of tumor-infiltrating lymphocytes in primary liver carcinoma. Unsorted whole blood served as the source of blood RNA, and germline DNA was extracted as well. Researchers generated TCR beta cDNA from about 0.5 ug of total RNA, relying on a constant-region primer. ARM-PCR, slightly modified, supplied the TCR beta libraries through three nested multiplex PCR rounds. The two initial PCR rounds, roughly 10 cycles each, used TRBV1-TRBV30 forward and C-beta reverse primers. TCRdb reprocessed the multiplex PCR reads via MiXCR and lists one record per CDR3 protein. The sample shows 250,000 to 350,000 distinct CDR3 sequences, 50% to 75% of them seen only once. The sequencing input was peripheral blood. Source of these receptors: a woman aged 25 to 39 with primary liver carcinoma and hepatitis B virus infection.

This clonotype was recorded at least ten times. The rearrangement links TRBV10-2 to TRBJ2-1; D perhaps matches TRBD1 (5 bases). Trimming removed 4 bases from V and 0 bases from J, with 13 bases in between. This CDR3 has 16 residues. The V gene's germline CDR1 is WSHSY and CDR2 SAAADI. Here the CDR3 reads CASSALGVSSYNEQFF. CDR3 in DNA: TGCGCCAGCAGTGCCCTAGGGGTGAGCTCCTACAATGAGCAGTTCTTC.

Comments on this clonotype: The junction differs from germline at one of its ends, possibly a read error. The DNA of the CDR3 is TGTGCCAGCAGTTCGTCGACAGGGTTCACAGATACACAGTATTTT. Translating gives CASSSSTGFTDTQYF. The rearrangement uses TRBV12-3 or TRBV12-4 and TRBJ2-3; 7 bases match TRBD1. The CDR3 is 15 amino acids.

The chain has TRBV7-8 and TRBJ2-1; 11 bases match TRBD2. There are 16 residues in the CDR3. The germline V gene has CDR1 SGHVS and CDR2 FQNEAQ. V was clipped by 5 bases and J by 12 bases; unmatched bases: 15. DNA of the CDR3: TGTGCCAGCAGCCTATCTACTAGCGGGAGCATACGGGGGCAGTTCTTC. Translation: CASSLSTSGSIRGQFF.

This clonotype appeared a few times. CDR3 sequence: CSVETVGQNQETQYF. CDR3 in DNA: TGCAGCGTGGAAACCGTGGGACAGAACCAAGAGACCCAGTACTTC. The V call is TRBV29-1, the J call TRBJ2-5; 7 positions agree with TRBD1. The V and J ends lost 6 bases and 0 bases, in that order; junction bases with no gene match: 10. The germline V gene encodes CDR1 SQVTM and CDR2 ANQGSEA. The CDR3 is 15 residues long.

This rearrangement joins TRBV11-1 to TRBJ2-5; D unresolved. Deletions cut 1 base from V and 0 bases from J, with 15 bases between. The germline V gene encodes CDR1 SGHAT and CDR2 FQDESV (reference sequence). The CDR3 spans 17 residues. CDR3 bases: TGTGCCAGCAGCTTAGGGGTAGACACCTCGTACCAAGAGACCCAGTACTTC. Translated: CASSLGVDTSYQETQYF.

As to this clonotype: A read error may explain this, as a much larger clone is one base away. DNA for the CDR3: TGTGCCATCAGCTTCACAGGGTTGGGGGATGAGCAGTTCTTC. This encodes CAISFTGLGDEQFF. V and J are TRBV6-2 or TRBV6-3 and TRBJ2-1; TRBD1 might be the D (6 bases). Germline values: CDR1 MNHEY, CDR2 SVGEGT. V was cut by 10 bases and J by 8 bases, with 21 bases left in between. The length of the CDR3 is 14 residues.

On this clonotype: This clone may be a read error of a much larger clone one base away. CDR3 coding DNA: TGTGCCACCAGCCAAGATAGTATACGGGGAATAACGTACAATGAGCAGTTCTTC. It codes for CATSQDSIRGITYNEQFF. The rearrangement uses TRBV4-2 and TRBJ2-1; D might be TRBD2 (5 bases). Germline V lookup: CDR1 LGHNA, CDR2 YNFKEQ. The CDR3 is 18 residues long.

Concerning this clonotype: Sequence at one end of the junction differs from germline and may be a read error. The genes are TRBV29-1 and TRBJ2-3; D may be TRBD2 (5 bases). The CDR3 has 14 amino acids. The V gene's germline CDR1 is SQVTM and CDR2 ANQGSEA. The CDR3, as DNA: TGCAGCGTTGAAGGAGGGATGAGCACAGATACGCACTATTTT. It encodes CSVEGGMSTDTHYF.

With respect to this clonotype: This may arise from a read error, as a much more abundant clone is one base away. As DNA, the CDR3 is TGCAGCGGCCCCGGGGCAGGGATCGATGAGCAGTTCTTC. Protein: CSGPGAGIDEQFF. This chain joins TRBV29-1 and TRBJ2-1; D may match TRBD1 or TRBD2 (5 bases each). CDR1 is SQVTM and CDR2 is ANQGSEA in the germline V gene. This CDR3 is 13 amino acids long. The germline V and J ends were trimmed by 7 bases and 8 bases, with 18 bases remaining between them.

The genes are TRBV5-6 and TRBJ2-4; 13 nucleotides match TRBD2. J gave up 5 bases and V 0 bases, and 5 bases lay outside the gene matches. Germline-derived CDR1 and CDR2 are SGHDT and YYEEEE. This CDR3 region has 17 residues. CDR3 residues: CASSLGTSGSWQNIQYF. In nucleotides, the CDR3 is TGTGCCAGCAGCTTGGGGACTAGCGGGAGCTGGCAAAACATTCAGTACTTC. The complete variable domain, with remaining parts taken from reference TRBV5-6 and TRBJ2-4, reads DAGVTQSPTHLIKTRGQQVTLRCSPKSGHDTVSWYQQALGQGPQFIFQYYEEEERQRGNFPDRFSGHQFPNYSSELNVNALLLGDSALYLCASSLGTSGSWQNIQYFGAGTRLSVL.

In regard to this clonotype: A much larger clone lies a single base off, so this may be a read error. The chain's CDR3 is CASSQVTTPKQFF. The CDR3 DNA is TGTGCCAGCAGCCAAGTAACCACACCCAAGCAGTTCTTC. This chain uses TRBV14 with TRBJ2-1; D gene unclear. Germline loops: CDR1 SGHDN, CDR2 FVKESK. Trimming removed 1 base at V and 11 bases at J, with 12 bases between. The CDR3 spans 13 residues. Supplemented by reference TRBV14 and TRBJ2-1, the full variable domain reads EAGVTQFPSHSVIEKGQTVTLRCDPISGHDNLYWYRRVMGKEIKFLLHFVKESKQDESGMPNNRFLAERTGGTYSTLKVQPAELEDSGVYFCASSQVTTPKQFFGPGTRLTVL.

This clonotype turned up a few times. This could be a read error, since a much larger clone is one nucleotide away. The rearrangement links TRBV29-1 to TRBJ1-2; D is undetermined. The germline CDR1 and CDR2 sequences are SQVTM and ANQGSEA. The V and J ends lost 0 bases and 8 bases respectively, with 13 bases between them. There are 13 residues in the CDR3. CDR3: CSVEDLWADGYTF. The CDR3 DNA is TGCAGCGTTGAAGATCTATGGGCTGACGGCTACACCTTC. Looking up the rest from reference TRBV29-1 and TRBJ1-2 gives the full variable domain: SAVISQKPSRDICQRGTSLTIQCQVDSQVTMMFWYRQQPGQSLTLIATANQGSEATYESGFVIDKFPISRPNLTFSTLTVSNMSPEDSSIYLCSVEDLWADGYTFGSGTRLTVV.

To note about this clonotype: A much more abundant neighbour one base away suggests this may be a read error. The rearrangement uses TRBV4-2 and TRBJ2-2; TRBD2 might be the D (6 bases). V gave up 3 bases and J gave up 4 bases, with 18 bases separating them. CDR1 is LGHNA and CDR2 is YNFKEQ in the germline V gene. This CDR3 region has 17 residues. CDR3 bases: TGTGCCAGCAGCCACCCCGTGGGGGGTTTAAGCACCGGGGAGCTGTTTTTT. Translating gives CASSHPVGGLSTGELFF.

On this clonotype itself: An end of the junction does not agree with germline; a read error may underlie this. The V gene is TRBV11-1, the J gene TRBJ2-1; 8 bases fit TRBD2. Germline CDR1 is SGHAT and CDR2 is FQDESV (reference sequence). This CDR3 is 15 amino acids long. The CDR3 region has the DNA TGTGCCAGCAGCAAAACGGGAGGGCCCTACCATGAGCAGTTCTTC. This translates into CASSKTGGPYHEQFF.

In its sample, this clonotype was seen a few times. The V and J genes are TRBV6-2 or TRBV6-3 and TRBJ2-1; a possible D gene is TRBD2 (7 bases). Germline V lookup: CDR1 MNHEY, CDR2 SVGEGT. V was pared by 6 bases and J by 9 bases, with 15 bases between. This CDR3 has 13 residues. The CDR3 DNA sequence: TGTGCCAGCAGCACTGGGGGGGCAAGTGAGCAGTTCTTC. Protein: CASSTGGASEQFF.

As to this clonotype: A read error may account for a junction end that differs from germline. V and J are TRBV14 and TRBJ2-6, with D perhaps assigned TRBD1 or TRBD2 (5 bases each). The CDR3 is 18 residues long. The germline V gene has CDR1 SGHDN and CDR2 FVKESK. CDR3 residues: CARSQDGDLHSGANVLTF. DNA for the CDR3: TGTGCCAGAAGCCAAGACGGGGACCTCCACTCTGGGGCCAATGTCCTGACTTTC.

Many counts were recorded for this clonotype. CDR3 sequence reads: CSVTSFSTDTQYF. Written as DNA, the CDR3 is TGCAGCGTCACGTCCTTTAGCACAGATACGCAGTATTTT. The genes are TRBV29-1 and TRBJ2-3; no definite D call. Germline CDR1 is SQVTM and CDR2 is ANQGSEA. There are 13 residues in the CDR3. Trimming shortened V by 6 bases and J by 0 bases, and 10 bases separated the two germline ends.